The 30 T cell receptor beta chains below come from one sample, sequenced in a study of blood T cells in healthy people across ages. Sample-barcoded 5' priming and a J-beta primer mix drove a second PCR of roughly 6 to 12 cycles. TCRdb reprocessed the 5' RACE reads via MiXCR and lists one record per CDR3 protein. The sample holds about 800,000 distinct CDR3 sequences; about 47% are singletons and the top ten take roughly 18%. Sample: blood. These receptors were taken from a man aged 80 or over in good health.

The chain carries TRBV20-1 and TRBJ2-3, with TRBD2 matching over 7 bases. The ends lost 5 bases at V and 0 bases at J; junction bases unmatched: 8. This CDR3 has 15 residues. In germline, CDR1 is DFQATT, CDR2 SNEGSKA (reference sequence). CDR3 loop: CSALPPAGSTDTQYF. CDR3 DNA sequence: TGCAGTGCTCTCCCACCAGCGGGGAGCACAGATACGCAGTATTTT.

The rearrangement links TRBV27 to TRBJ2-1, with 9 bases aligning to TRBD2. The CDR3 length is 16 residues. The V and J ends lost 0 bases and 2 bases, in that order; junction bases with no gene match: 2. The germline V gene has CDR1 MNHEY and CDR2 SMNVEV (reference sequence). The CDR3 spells CASSLSAGGTYNEQFF. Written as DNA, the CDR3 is TGTGCCAGCAGTTTATCGGCGGGAGGGACCTACAATGAGCAGTTCTTC.

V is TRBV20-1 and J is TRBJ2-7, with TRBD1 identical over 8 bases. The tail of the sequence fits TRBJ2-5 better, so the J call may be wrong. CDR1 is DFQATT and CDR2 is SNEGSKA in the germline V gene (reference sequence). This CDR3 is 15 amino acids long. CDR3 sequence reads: CSVSPRTGRLGTQYF. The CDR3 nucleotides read TGCAGTGTTTCTCCCCGGACAGGGCGCCTTGGGACCCAGTACTTC.

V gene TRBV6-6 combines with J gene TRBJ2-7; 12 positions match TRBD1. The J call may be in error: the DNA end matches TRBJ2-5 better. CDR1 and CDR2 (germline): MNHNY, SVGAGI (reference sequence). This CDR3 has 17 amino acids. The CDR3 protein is CASSYLPGTGGRETQYF. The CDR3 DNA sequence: TGTGCCAGCAGTTACTTACCCGGGACAGGGGGCCGTGAGACCCAGTACTTC.

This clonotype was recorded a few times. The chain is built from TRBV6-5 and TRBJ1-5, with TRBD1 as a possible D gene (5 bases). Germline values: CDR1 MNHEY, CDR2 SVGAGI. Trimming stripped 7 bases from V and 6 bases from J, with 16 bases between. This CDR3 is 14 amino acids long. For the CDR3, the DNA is TGTGCCAGCACCCCGAATAGGGGTGGTCAGCCCCAGCATTTT. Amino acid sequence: CASTPNRGGQPQHF.

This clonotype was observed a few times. DNA of the CDR3: TGTGCCAGCAGTTCCACAGGGGGCTCCAAAAACATTCAGTACTTC. Translation gives CASSSTGGSKNIQYF. The chain is built from TRBV28 and TRBJ2-4; 9 bases line up with TRBD1. Germline lookup yields CDR1 MDHEN and CDR2 SYDVKM. V trimming: 4 bases; J trimming: 2 bases; junction bases outside the gene matches: 3. The CDR3 totals 15 residues.

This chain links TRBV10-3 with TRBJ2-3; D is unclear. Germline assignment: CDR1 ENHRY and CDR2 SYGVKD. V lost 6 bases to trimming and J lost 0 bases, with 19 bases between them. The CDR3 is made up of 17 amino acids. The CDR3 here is CAIRGPAMQTSTDTQYF. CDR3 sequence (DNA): TGTGCCATCAGAGGCCCCGCTATGCAAACTAGCACAGATACGCAGTATTTT.

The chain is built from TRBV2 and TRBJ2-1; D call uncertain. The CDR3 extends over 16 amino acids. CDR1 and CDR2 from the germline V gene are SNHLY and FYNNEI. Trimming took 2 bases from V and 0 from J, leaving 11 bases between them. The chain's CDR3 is CASSETVGSSYNEQFF. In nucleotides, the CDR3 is TGTGCCAGCAGTGAAACCGTGGGAAGCTCCTACAATGAGCAGTTCTTC.

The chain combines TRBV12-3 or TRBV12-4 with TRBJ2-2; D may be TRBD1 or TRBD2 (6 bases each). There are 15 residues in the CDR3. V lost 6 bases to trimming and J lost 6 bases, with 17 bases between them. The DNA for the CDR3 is TGTGCCAGCAGCTCAGGAGGGGGGCTAGCCGGGGAGCTGTTTTTT. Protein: CASSSGGGLAGELFF.

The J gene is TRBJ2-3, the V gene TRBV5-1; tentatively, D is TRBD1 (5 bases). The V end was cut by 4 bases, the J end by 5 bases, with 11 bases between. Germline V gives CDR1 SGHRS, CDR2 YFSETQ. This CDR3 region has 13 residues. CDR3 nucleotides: TGCGCCAGCAGCCCAGGGTGGCAAGATACGCAGTATTTT. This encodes CASSPGWQDTQYF.

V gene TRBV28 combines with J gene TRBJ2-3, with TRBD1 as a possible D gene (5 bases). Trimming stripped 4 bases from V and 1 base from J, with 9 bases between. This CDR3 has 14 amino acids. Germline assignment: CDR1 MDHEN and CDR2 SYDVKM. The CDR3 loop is CASSSQTGTDTQYF. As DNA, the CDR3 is TGTGCCAGCAGTTCACAGACAGGCACAGATACGCAGTATTTT.

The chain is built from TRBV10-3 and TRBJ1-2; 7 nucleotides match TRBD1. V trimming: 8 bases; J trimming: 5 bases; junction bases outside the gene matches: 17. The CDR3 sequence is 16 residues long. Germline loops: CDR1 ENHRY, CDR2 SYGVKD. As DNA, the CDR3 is TGTGCCATCCAGGATAACCGGGACAGCGGCACTTATGGCTACACCTTC. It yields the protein CAIQDNRDSGTYGYTF.

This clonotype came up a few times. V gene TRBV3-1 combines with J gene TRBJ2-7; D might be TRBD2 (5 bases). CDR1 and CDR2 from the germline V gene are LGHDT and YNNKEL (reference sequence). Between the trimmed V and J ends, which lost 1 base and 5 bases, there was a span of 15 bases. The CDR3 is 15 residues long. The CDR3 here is CASSQGAGMGNEQYF. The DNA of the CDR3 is TGTGCCAGCAGCCAAGGCGCGGGCATGGGTAACGAGCAGTACTTC.

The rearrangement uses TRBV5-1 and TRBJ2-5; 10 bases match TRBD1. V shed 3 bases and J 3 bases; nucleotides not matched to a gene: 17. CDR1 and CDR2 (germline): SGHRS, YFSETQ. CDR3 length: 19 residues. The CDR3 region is CASSYRQGAFPLDKETQYF. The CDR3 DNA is TGCGCCAGCAGCTACCGACAGGGGGCATTCCCCCTCGATAAAGAGACCCAGTACTTC.

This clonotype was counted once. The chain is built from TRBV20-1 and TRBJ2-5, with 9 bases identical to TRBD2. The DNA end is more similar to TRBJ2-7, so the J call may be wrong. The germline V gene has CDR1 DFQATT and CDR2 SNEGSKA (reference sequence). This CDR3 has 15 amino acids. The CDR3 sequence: CSALLSGRRTYEQYF. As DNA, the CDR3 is TGCAGTGCTCTTCTTAGCGGGAGAAGAACCTACGAGCAGTACTTC.

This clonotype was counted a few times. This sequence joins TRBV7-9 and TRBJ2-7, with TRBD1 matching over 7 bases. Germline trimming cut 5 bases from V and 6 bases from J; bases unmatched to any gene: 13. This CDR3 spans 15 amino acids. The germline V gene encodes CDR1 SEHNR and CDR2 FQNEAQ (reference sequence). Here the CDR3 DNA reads TGTGCCAGCAGCCCCCTTTACTCTACAGGGGTCGAGCAGTACTTC. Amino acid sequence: CASSPLYSTGVEQYF.

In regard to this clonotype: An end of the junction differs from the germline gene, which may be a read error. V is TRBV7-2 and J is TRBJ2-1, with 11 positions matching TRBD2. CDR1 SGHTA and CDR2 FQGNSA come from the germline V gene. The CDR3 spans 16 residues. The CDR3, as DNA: TGTGCCAGCAGCTTAACTAGCGGGAGCTCCTACAATGAGCGGTACTTC. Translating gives CASSLTSGSSYNERYF.

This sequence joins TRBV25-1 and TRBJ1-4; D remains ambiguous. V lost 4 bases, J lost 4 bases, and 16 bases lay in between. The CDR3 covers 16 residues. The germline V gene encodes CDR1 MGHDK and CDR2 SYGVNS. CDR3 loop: CASSGFGRVLNEKLFF. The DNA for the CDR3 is TGTGCCAGCAGTGGCTTTGGCCGGGTCCTTAATGAAAAACTGTTTTTT.

In DNA form, the CDR3 reads TGTGCCAGTTCCCCCCGGGGGGGAGTTAATGAGCAGTTCTTC. Translation gives CASSPRGGVNEQFF. The chain couples TRBV27 to TRBJ2-1; TRBD2 matches 8 bases. Trimming removed 9 bases from V and 7 bases from J; junction bases left unmatched: 11. The CDR3 extends over 14 amino acids. CDR1 is MNHEY and CDR2 is SMNVEV in the germline V gene (reference sequence).

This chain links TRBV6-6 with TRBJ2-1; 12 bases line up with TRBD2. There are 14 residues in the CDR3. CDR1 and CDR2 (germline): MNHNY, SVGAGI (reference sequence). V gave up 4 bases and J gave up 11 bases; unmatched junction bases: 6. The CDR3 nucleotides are TGTGCCAGCAGTTCGGGACTAGCGGGCGAAAAGCAGTTCTTC. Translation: CASSSGLAGEKQFF.

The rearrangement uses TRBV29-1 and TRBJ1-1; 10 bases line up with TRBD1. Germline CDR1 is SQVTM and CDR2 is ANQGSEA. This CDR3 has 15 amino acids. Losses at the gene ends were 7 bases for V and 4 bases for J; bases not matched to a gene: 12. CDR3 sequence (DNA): TGCAGCGGACGACAGGGGGCAGGACGGGGCACTGAAGCTTTCTTT. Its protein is CSGRQGAGRGTEAFF.

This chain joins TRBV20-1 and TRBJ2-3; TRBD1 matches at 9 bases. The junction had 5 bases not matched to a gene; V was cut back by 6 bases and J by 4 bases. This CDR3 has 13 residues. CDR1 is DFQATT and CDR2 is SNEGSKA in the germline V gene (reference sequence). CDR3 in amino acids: CSAADRGADTQYF. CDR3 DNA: TGCAGTGCCGCGGACAGGGGTGCAGATACGCAGTATTTT.

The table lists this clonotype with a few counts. CDR3 nucleotides: TGCGCCAGCAGCTTGGGCGGGAGTCTAAACGAGCAGTACTTC. Translation gives CASSLGGSLNEQYF. The rearrangement links TRBV5-1 to TRBJ2-5; 7 bases line up with TRBD2. Judging by the DNA end, TRBJ2-7 fits better; the J call may be wrong. The length of the CDR3 is 14 residues. Germline-derived CDR1 and CDR2 are SGHRS and YFSETQ.

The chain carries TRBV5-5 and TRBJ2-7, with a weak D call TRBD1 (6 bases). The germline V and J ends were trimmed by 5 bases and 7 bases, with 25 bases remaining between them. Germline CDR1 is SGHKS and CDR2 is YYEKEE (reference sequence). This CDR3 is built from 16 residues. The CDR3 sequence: CASRSFGTYGSNEQYF. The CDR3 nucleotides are TGTGCCAGCAGGTCGTTCGGGACATATGGTTCCAATGAGCAGTACTTC.

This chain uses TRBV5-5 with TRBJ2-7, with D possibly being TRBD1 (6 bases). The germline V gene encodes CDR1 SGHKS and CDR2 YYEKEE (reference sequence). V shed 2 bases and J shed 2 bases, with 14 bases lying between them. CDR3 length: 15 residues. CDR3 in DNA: TGTGCCAGCAGCTTCCGGGACAACCTACCCTACGAGCAGTACTTC. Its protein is CASSFRDNLPYEQYF.

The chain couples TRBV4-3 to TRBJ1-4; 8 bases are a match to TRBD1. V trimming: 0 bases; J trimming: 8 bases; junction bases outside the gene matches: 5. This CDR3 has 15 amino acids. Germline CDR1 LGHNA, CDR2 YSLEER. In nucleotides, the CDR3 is TGCGCCAGCAGCCAAGATCGCGGGACAGGAGAAAAACTGTTTTTT. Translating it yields CASSQDRGTGEKLFF.

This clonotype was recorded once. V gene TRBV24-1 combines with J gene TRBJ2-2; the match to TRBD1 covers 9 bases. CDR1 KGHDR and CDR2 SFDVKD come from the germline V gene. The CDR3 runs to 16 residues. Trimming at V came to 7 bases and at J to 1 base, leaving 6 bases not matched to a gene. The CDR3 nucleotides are TGTGCCACCAGCACTAGGACAGGGGAGAACACCGGGGAGCTGTTTTTT. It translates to CATSTRTGENTGELFF.

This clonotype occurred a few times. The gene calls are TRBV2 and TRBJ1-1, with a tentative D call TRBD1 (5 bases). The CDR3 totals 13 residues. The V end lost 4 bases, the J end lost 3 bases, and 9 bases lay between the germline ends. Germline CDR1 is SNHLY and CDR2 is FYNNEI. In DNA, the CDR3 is TGTGCCAGCAGTGTTCGGGGGTACACTGAAGCTTTCTTT. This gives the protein CASSVRGYTEAFF. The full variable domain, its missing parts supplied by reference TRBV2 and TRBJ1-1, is EPEVTQTPSHQVTQMGQEVILRCVPISNHLYFYWYRQILGQKVEFLVSFYNNEISEKSEIFDDQFSVERPDGSNFTLKIRSTKLEDSAMYFCASSVRGYTEAFFGQGTRLTVV.

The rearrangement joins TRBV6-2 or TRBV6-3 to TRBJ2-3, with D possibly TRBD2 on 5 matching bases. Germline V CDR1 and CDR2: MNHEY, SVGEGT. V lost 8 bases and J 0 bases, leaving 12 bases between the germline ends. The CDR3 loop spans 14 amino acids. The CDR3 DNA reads TGTGCCAGCCGTCGCGGACTTAGCACAGATACGCAGTATTTT. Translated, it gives CASRRGLSTDTQYF.

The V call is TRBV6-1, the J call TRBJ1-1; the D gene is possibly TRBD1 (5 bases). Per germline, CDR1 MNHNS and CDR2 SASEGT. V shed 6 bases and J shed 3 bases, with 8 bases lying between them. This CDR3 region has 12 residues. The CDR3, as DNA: TGTGCCAGCAGGAAACAGGACACTGAAGCTTTCTTT. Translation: CASRKQDTEAFF.